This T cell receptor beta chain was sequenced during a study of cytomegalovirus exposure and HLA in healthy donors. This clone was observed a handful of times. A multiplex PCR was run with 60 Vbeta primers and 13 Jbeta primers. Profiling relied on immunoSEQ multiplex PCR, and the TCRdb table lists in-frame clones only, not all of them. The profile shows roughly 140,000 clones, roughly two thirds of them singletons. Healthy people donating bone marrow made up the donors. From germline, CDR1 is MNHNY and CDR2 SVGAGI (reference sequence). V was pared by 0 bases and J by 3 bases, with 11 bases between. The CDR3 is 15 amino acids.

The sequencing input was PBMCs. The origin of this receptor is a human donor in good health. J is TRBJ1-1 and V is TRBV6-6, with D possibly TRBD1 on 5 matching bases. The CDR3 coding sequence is TGTGCCAGCAGTTACTCTACAGGCAGGGACACTGAAGCTTTCTTT. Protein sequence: CASSYSTGRDTEAFF.